This TCR beta chain originates from a study of identical twins. cDNA molecules carried unique molecular identifiers, and template switching added a universal primer site. TCRdb processed the 5' RACE reads anew with MiXCR; each CDR3 protein has one entry. The sample holds some 300,000 distinct CDR3 sequences, 12% seen once. This clonotype was recorded at least ten times. The germline V gene has CDR1 MDHEN and CDR2 SYDVKM. V trimming: 5 bases; J trimming: 6 bases; junction bases outside the gene matches: 9. The CDR3 sequence is 15 residues long. The same data also went into a second study, on yellow fever vaccine responses in identical twins.

The clonotype comes from a young woman in good health. The rearrangement uses TRBV28 and TRBJ2-7; 11 bases are a match to TRBD2. The sample comprised CD8+ T cells sorted from blood. The chain's CDR3 is CASSIRGLAGSEQYF. The DNA for the CDR3 is TGTGCCAGCAGTATCCGAGGACTAGCGGGCTCCGAGCAGTACTTC.